The clone carrying this TCR beta chain was observed a handful of times. This sample was taken from a study of T cells after yellow fever vaccination. General study results and limits: Secondary responses were weaker yet peaked faster, day 5 versus 15.

TCRdb passed the 5' RACE reads through MiXCR, listing each CDR3 protein once. Among about 94,000 distinct CDR3 sequences listed, 7.5% to 10% were seen once. This CDR3 has 14 residues. Per germline, CDR1 KGHSH and CDR2 LQKENI. V lost 2 bases, J lost 0 bases, and 8 bases lay in between. This rearrangement joins TRBV18 to TRBJ2-7; D ambiguous. Sequences were derived from CD8+ T cells not binding an NS4B(214-222) dextramer, sorted from PBMCs, sampled around 16 days after the first yellow fever vaccination. This receptor was obtained from a man younger than 30 who received the YFV17D yellow fever vaccine. The CDR3 spells CASSPTVSSYEQYF. In DNA, the CDR3 is TGTGCCAGCTCACCAACGGTGAGCTCCTACGAGCAGTACTTC.